The rows below give T cell receptor beta chains drawn from one sample of a study of blood T cell repertoires in COVID-19. Some clones are missing from TCRdb's copy, which holds only in-frame ones; the method was immunoSEQ multiplex PCR. The table shows 100,000 to 150,000 clones, with 85% to 90% occurring only once. The sample taken for sequencing was peripheral blood. The receptors here all came from a man between 50 and 59 years old with active or convalescent COVID-19. The CDR3 runs from the conserved cysteine through the conserved F or W. D genes are given only for firm matches. Expanded clones get a size class; other rows say once, few or many, or leave the size out.

cdr3_aa	cdr3_nt	j_call	cdr3_length	clone_size	d_call	v_call
CASSLGQGASNTEAFF	TGTGCCAGCAGTCTCGGACAGGGGGCAAGTAACACTGAAGCTTTCTTT	TRBJ1-1	16	NA	TRBD1	TRBV28
CASILTRTGNNQPQHF	TGTGCCAGCATCTTAACCCGGACAGGGAACAATCAGCCCCAGCATTTT	TRBJ1-5	16	NA	TRBD1	TRBV2
CASTEARADNEQFF	TGTGCCAGCACGGAGGCTAGAGCGGACAATGAGCAGTTCTTC	TRBJ2-1	14	NA	NA	TRBV6-5
CASSEEGGRRVSTEAFF	TGTGCCAGCAGTGAAGAGGGGGGGCGCAGAGTAAGCACTGAAGCTTTCTTT	TRBJ1-1	17	few	NA	TRBV6-1
CASSEDRGNTEAFF	TGTGCCAGCAGTGAAGACAGGGGGAACACTGAAGCTTTCTTT	TRBJ1-1	14	NA	TRBD1	TRBV6-1
CASSPRQGKAFF	TGTGCCAGCAGCCCAAGACAGGGGAAAGCTTTCTTT	TRBJ1-1	12	few	TRBD1	TRBV3-1/TRBV3-2
CASSSEVASYNEQFF	TGTGCCAGCAGCTCAGAGGTGGCCTCCTACAATGAGCAGTTCTTC	TRBJ2-1	15	NA	NA	TRBV7-8
CASSPLGSGNQETQYF	TGTGCCAGCAGCCCTCTCGGTAGCGGGAACCAAGAGACCCAGTACTTC	TRBJ2-5	16	once	TRBD2	TRBV25-1
CASRQTGDHEQYF	TGTGCCAGCAGACAGACGGGGGATCACGAGCAGTACTTC	TRBJ2-7	13	NA	NA	TRBV6-5
CASRQWEYGPYEQYF	TGCGCCAGCAGGCAATGGGAGTACGGTCCCTACGAGCAGTACTTC	TRBJ2-7	15	NA	NA	TRBV4-1
CASSLAGGESYGYTF	TGTGCCAGCAGCTTAGCAGGGGGCGAATCCTATGGCTACACCTTC	TRBJ1-2	15	NA	TRBD1	TRBV7-2
CARQGDSYGYTF	TGTGCCCGTCAGGGGGACAGCTATGGCTACACCTTC	TRBJ1-2	12	once	TRBD1	TRBV19
CASSDTLANNEQFF	TGTGCCAGCAGTGACACACTAGCGAACAATGAGCAGTTCTTC	TRBJ2-1	14	NA	TRBD2	TRBV6-4
CASSAVRDFTEAFF	TGTGCCAGTAGTGCCGTCAGGGATTTCACTGAAGCTTTCTTT	TRBJ1-1	14	NA	NA	TRBV19
CASSLEVRGADTQYF	TGTGCCAGCAGCTTGGAGGTTCGGGGAGCAGATACGCAGTATTTT	TRBJ2-3	15	NA	NA	TRBV5-5
CASSHERILTGLENTEAFF	TGTGCCAGCAGTCACGAAAGGATACTTACAGGGTTGGAGAACACTGAAGCTTTCTTT	TRBJ1-1	19	NA	NA	TRBV6-6
CASSEINSLTTGELFF	TGTGCCAGCAGTGAAATTAATAGCTTAACGACCGGGGAGCTGTTTTTT	TRBJ2-2	16	NA	NA	TRBV6-1
CASSERGLVQRDTEAFF	TGTGCCAGCAGTGAACGCGGACTCGTGCAGAGGGACACTGAAGCTTTCTTT	TRBJ1-1	17	NA	NA	TRBV6-1
CASSDSNRRRYNEQFF	TGTGCCAGCAGTGACTCGAACAGGCGACGCTACAATGAGCAGTTCTTC	TRBJ2-1	16	NA	NA	TRBV2
CASKPGQRTNYGYTF	TGTGCCAGCAAACCGGGACAGAGAACTAACTATGGCTACACCTTC	TRBJ1-2	15	NA	TRBD1	TRBV2
CASSFTTGHTEAFF	TGTGCCAGCAGCTTTACGACAGGACACACTGAAGCTTTCTTT	TRBJ1-1	14	NA	NA	TRBV5-6
CASSGHSRGYGYTF	TGTGCCAGCAGTGGACACTCTCGGGGCTATGGCTACACCTTC	TRBJ1-2	14	NA	NA	TRBV6-4
CASGGLAGGETQYF	TGTGCCAGCGGTGGACTAGCGGGAGGGGAGACCCAGTACTTC	TRBJ2-5	14	NA	TRBD2	TRBV28
CASSARDRGLAYTEAFF	TGCGCCAGCAGTGCCCGGGACAGGGGGCTAGCGTACACTGAAGCTTTCTTT	TRBJ1-1	17	NA	TRBD1	TRBV10-2
CAWSADRGRGQPQHF	TGTGCCTGGAGTGCGGACAGGGGGCGCGGACAGCCCCAGCATTTT	TRBJ1-5	15	few	TRBD1	TRBV30
CASSLGIGTVKYNEQFF	TGTGCCAGCAGCTTAGGGATTGGGACTGTTAAATACAATGAGCAGTTCTTC	TRBJ2-1	17	NA	NA	TRBV7-2
CASSDAGFQETQYF	TGTGCCAGCAGTGATGCGGGGTTCCAAGAGACCCAGTACTTC	TRBJ2-5	14	NA	NA	TRBV2
CASTPGVSNEQFF	TGTGCCAGTACCCCGGGAGTTTCCAATGAGCAGTTCTTC	TRBJ2-1	13	NA	NA	TRBV19
CASSLVAGDYEQYF	TGCGCCAGCAGCTTGGTAGCGGGGGACTACGAGCAGTACTTC	TRBJ2-7	14	NA	TRBD2	TRBV5-1
CASSPHLASQLSGYF	TGTGCCAGCAGTCCCCATCTAGCGTCTCAGCTCAGTGGGTACTTC	TRBJ2-5	15	NA	NA	TRBV11-2
CASSPASGGGEKLFF	TGTGCCAGCAGTCCGGCGTCGGGGGGCGGTGAAAAACTGTTTTTT	TRBJ1-4	15	NA	NA	TRBV28
CASSLAGAEEGTQYF	TGTGCCAGCAGCTTAGCAGGGGCCGAAGAAGGGACCCAGTACTTC	TRBJ2-5	15	NA	NA	TRBV11-3
CASSHSGGTQYF	TGTGCCAGCAGCCATAGCGGCGGGACCCAGTACTTC	TRBJ2-5	12	NA	NA	TRBV7-6
CASSYSAGNTEAFF	TGTGCCAGCAGTTACTCGGCTGGGAACACTGAAGCTTTCTTT	TRBJ1-1	14	NA	NA	TRBV6-5
CASGLVSGTGGNEQFF	TGTGCTAGTGGTTTGGTTTCCGGGACAGGGGGGAATGAGCAGTTCTTC	TRBJ2-1	16	NA	TRBD1	TRBV12-5
CASNSRVEFRTDTQYF	TGTGCCAGCAATAGTCGAGTGGAGTTCCGCACAGATACGCAGTATTTT	TRBJ2-3	16	NA	NA	TRBV27
CASHRQGNNEQFF	TGTGCCAGTCACAGACAGGGGAACAATGAGCAGTTCTTC	TRBJ2-1	13	few	TRBD1	TRBV19
CASSSQTGVFTDTQYF	TGTGCCAGCAGTTCCCAGACAGGAGTATTTACAGATACGCAGTATTTT	TRBJ2-3	16	NA	NA	TRBV28
CASSQGGTGYQPQHF	TGTGCCAGCAGCCAAGGTGGGACAGGATATCAGCCCCAGCATTTT	TRBJ1-5	15	NA	TRBD1	TRBV3-1/TRBV3-2
CASSLRGLALSYNEQFF	TGTGCCAGCAGCTTGAGAGGCCTAGCGCTATCCTACAATGAGCAGTTCTTC	TRBJ2-1	17	once	NA	TRBV5-8
CAISEGLGGQGYEQYF	TGTGCCATCAGTGAGGGCTTAGGGGGACAGGGCTACGAGCAGTACTTC	TRBJ2-7	16	NA	TRBD1	TRBV10-3
CAISESPSGDYGYTF	TGTGCCATCAGTGAGTCCCCAAGCGGGGATTATGGCTACACCTTC	TRBJ1-2	15	NA	NA	TRBV10-3
CASSEVTGGPNSPLHF	TGTGCCAGCAGTGAAGTTACGGGGGGGCCTAATTCACCCCTCCACTTT	TRBJ1-6	16	NA	NA	TRBV6-1
CASSKGQGRGETQYF	TGTGCCAGTAGCAAAGGACAGGGGAGAGGGGAGACCCAGTACTTC	TRBJ2-5	15	NA	TRBD1	TRBV19
CASIRGRVGDTQYF	TGTGCCAGCATTCGAGGGAGAGTAGGAGATACGCAGTATTTT	TRBJ2-3	14	NA	NA	TRBV5-8
CAISSGRAGIGDQYF	TGTGCCATCAGCAGCGGGAGGGCCGGGATTGGGGACCAGTACTTC	TRBJ2-5	15	NA	TRBD2	TRBV10-3